These 15 T cell receptor beta chains share one sample of origin, sequenced in a study of blood T cell repertoires in COVID-19. Generated by immunoSEQ multiplex PCR, the TCRdb table keeps only in-frame clones and is missing some. The data contain 150,000 to 200,000 clones, 70% to 85% of them singletons. The sequenced sample was peripheral blood. The receptors stem from a woman older than 75 with acute or convalescent COVID-19.

The chain links TRBV27 to TRBJ2-7; 10 bases agree with TRBD2. CDR3 length: 17 amino acids. J was trimmed by 7 bases and V by 8 bases; bases with no gene match: 20. Germline loops: CDR1 MNHEY, CDR2 SMNVEV (reference sequence). The CDR3 region is CASATPGLAAITGEQYF. The DNA of the CDR3 is TGTGCCAGCGCGACTCCCGGACTAGCGGCAATCACGGGGGAGCAGTACTTC.

The V call is TRBV7-2, the J call TRBJ2-4; 9 bases agree with TRBD2. The CDR3 spans 17 residues. The V segment lost 1 base and the J segment 0 bases; nucleotides outside the gene matches: 4. Per germline, CDR1 SGHTA and CDR2 FQGNSA. CDR3 bases: TGTGCCAGCAGCTTAGGGGCTAGCGGGGTAGCCAAAAACATTCAGTACTTC. This gives the protein CASSLGASGVAKNIQYF.

The chain joins TRBV6-5 to TRBJ1-5, with unresolved D. Germline lookup yields CDR1 MNHEY and CDR2 SVGAGI. This CDR3 spans 14 amino acids. V lost 6 bases and J 9 bases, leaving 18 bases between the germline ends. The CDR3 loop reads CASRRADSWRPQHF. DNA of the CDR3: TGTGCCAGCAGACGCGCGGACTCCTGGCGGCCCCAGCATTTT.

The V and J genes are TRBV4-3 and TRBJ2-3; 7 bases match TRBD1. V dropped 2 bases and J dropped 0; count of bases not matched to a gene: 5. This CDR3 contains 16 residues. In germline, CDR1 is LGHNA, CDR2 YSLEER. DNA for the CDR3: TGCGCCAGCAGCCAATTCGGACAGGATAGCACAGATACGCAGTATTTT. Residues: CASSQFGQDSTDTQYF.

The chain joins TRBV10-3 to TRBJ2-1; possibly TRBD1 for D (5 bases). The CDR3 extends over 15 amino acids. Germline values: CDR1 ENHRY, CDR2 SYGVKD. V was shortened by 6 bases and J by 6 bases, with 18 bases between the two germline ends. CDR3 nucleotides: TGTGCCATCAGCGCTCGGGTAGGGGTCCTCAATGAGCAGTTCTTC. It codes for CAISARVGVLNEQFF.

The chain is built from TRBV19 and TRBJ2-2, with 12 positions matching TRBD2. The CDR3 contains 19 residues. V gave up 3 bases and J gave up 5 bases; unmatched junction bases: 13. Germline-derived CDR1 and CDR2 are LNHDA and SQIVND (reference sequence). The CDR3 is CASSIRSSGRGAITGELFF. The CDR3, as DNA: TGTGCCAGTAGTATCCGGTCTAGCGGGAGGGGGGCGATTACCGGGGAGCTGTTTTTT.

This sequence joins TRBV5-1 and TRBJ2-1; weak D call: TRBD1 (6 bases). The CDR3 contains 15 residues. Trimming removed 10 bases at V and 5 bases at J, with 22 bases between. The germline CDR1 and CDR2 sequences are SGHRS and YFSETQ. The CDR3 region is CAGHQHRVVNNEQFF. CDR3 bases: TGCGCCGGCCATCAGCACAGGGTGGTTAACAATGAGCAGTTCTTC.

CDR3 nucleotide sequence: TGTGCCAGCAGTGAAGCGCTAGCCAGCCACTATGGCTACACCTTC. Translation gives CASSEALASHYGYTF. The rearrangement links TRBV6-1 to TRBJ1-2; D is undetermined. There are 15 residues in the CDR3. The germline V and J ends were trimmed by 0 bases and 3 bases, with 11 bases remaining between them. Germline V lookup: CDR1 MNHNS, CDR2 SASEGT.

This clone turned up a few times. This chain joins TRBV4-3 and TRBJ1-5; weak D call: TRBD1 (5 bases). V was shortened by 4 bases and J by 0 bases, with 16 bases between the two germline ends. The CDR3 totals 17 residues. Germline V CDR1 and CDR2: LGHNA, YSLEER. For the CDR3, the DNA is TGCGCCAGCAGCCCCTCGTGGGGGGTTGTTAGCAATCAGCCCCAGCATTTT. Translation: CASSPSWGVVSNQPQHF.

The genes are TRBV29-1 and TRBJ1-4; 7 positions agree with TRBD1. V was clipped by 6 bases and J by 7 bases; unmatched bases: 11. This CDR3 has 14 amino acids. The germline gives CDR1 SQVTM, CDR2 ANQGSEA. The CDR3 sequence is CSVLYRGNGEKLFF. In nucleotides, the CDR3 is TGCAGCGTGCTGTACAGGGGAAACGGTGAAAAACTGTTTTTT. The full variable domain, with the rest looked up from reference TRBV29-1 and TRBJ1-4, is SAVISQKPSRDICQRGTSLTIQCQVDSQVTMMFWYRQQPGQSLTLIATANQGSEATYESGFVIDKFPISRPNLTFSTLTVSNMSPEDSSIYLCSVLYRGNGEKLFFGSGTQLSVL.

J is TRBJ2-1 and V is TRBV3-1 (or the pseudogene TRBV3-2), with TRBD2 identical over 8 bases. Germline CDR1 reads LGHDT; CDR2 reads YNNKEL (reference sequence). The CDR3 totals 24 residues. J was trimmed by 0 bases and V by 1 base; bases with no gene match: 26. The CDR3 is CASSQARARSGDRLAMSSYNEQFF. CDR3 DNA sequence: TGTGCCAGCAGCCAAGCTCGGGCCCGATCTGGGGACCGACTAGCGATGAGCTCCTACAATGAGCAGTTCTTC.

The chain is built from TRBV28 and TRBJ2-1, with 7 bases identical to TRBD2. V lost 7 bases and J lost 6; bases outside the gene matches: 12. Germline V lookup: CDR1 MDHEN, CDR2 SYDVKM. This CDR3 is built from 15 residues. CDR3 nucleotide sequence: TGTGCCAGCATTACTGACAGTTCGGGGGGCAATGAGCAGTTCTTC. Its protein is CASITDSSGGNEQFF.

V is TRBV7-7 and J is TRBJ1-3; possible D gene TRBD1, 6 bases. Germline lookup yields CDR1 SSHAT and CDR2 FNYEAQ (reference sequence). The CDR3 runs to 17 residues. V gave up 5 bases and J gave up 2 bases, with 19 bases separating them. The chain's CDR3 is CASSRFTGHRPGNTIYF. The CDR3 DNA reads as TGTGCCAGCAGCCGCTTCACGGGACATCGACCTGGAAACACCATATATTTT.

A word on this clone: Other nucleotide sequences in the sample specify the same CDR3. V and J are TRBV18 and TRBJ1-2, with TRBD1 matching 7 bases. The CDR3 runs to 14 residues. From germline, CDR1 is KGHSH and CDR2 LQKENI. V lost 0 bases and J lost 4; bases outside the gene matches: 2. Here the CDR3 DNA reads TGTGCCAGCTCACCACCCCAGGGGGTCTATGGCTACACCTTC. Translated, it gives CASSPPQGVYGYTF.

This chain connects TRBV4-2 to TRBJ1-1; D is possibly TRBD1 (6 bases). The CDR3 extends over 14 amino acids. Germline values: CDR1 LGHNA, CDR2 YNFKEQ. The ends were cut back, 0 bases at V and 10 bases at J, with 15 bases in the middle. For the CDR3, the DNA is TGTGCCAGCAGCCAAGATTATACCCAAGGGGGAGCTTTCTTT. Protein product: CASSQDYTQGGAFF.